This T cell receptor beta chain was sequenced for a study of blood T cell repertoires in COVID-19. Study context: The United States, Italy and Spain provided the acute and convalescent COVID-19 samples. PBMCs, B-cell-depleted T cells, or T cells provided the cDNA or gDNA that made up the material.

Original analysis: How many nucleated cells were present was estimated from reference gene primer amplification. The protocol was immunoSEQ multiplex PCR, while the TCRdb copy is restricted to in-frame clones and leaves out a portion. V, J and clone size derive from that table, while D and trimming were established from the DNA sequence. Counted here are approximately 160,000 clones, roughly 81% occurring once; the ten biggest clones make up roughly 8%. The CDR3 runs to 14 residues. Trimming removed 11 bases at V and 1 base at J, with 14 bases between. Germline V lookup: CDR1 SNHLY, CDR2 FYNNEI. The V and J genes are TRBV2 and TRBJ2-2, with D possibly TRBD2 on 6 matching bases. The TCR sequence derives from a woman aged 55-70 years with COVID-19, enrolled during active disease. Input material: peripheral blood. The CDR3 sequence: CARRGAGNTGELFF. The CDR3 DNA is TGTGCCCGGCGGGGAGCGGGGAACACCGGGGAGCTGTTTTTT. Full variable domain (remainder filled in from reference TRBV2 and TRBJ2-2): EPEVTQTPSHQVTQMGQEVILRCVPISNHLYFYWYRQILGQKVEFLVSFYNNEISEKSEIFDDQFSVERPDGSNFTLKIRSTKLEDSAMYFCARRGAGNTGELFFGEGSRLTVL.